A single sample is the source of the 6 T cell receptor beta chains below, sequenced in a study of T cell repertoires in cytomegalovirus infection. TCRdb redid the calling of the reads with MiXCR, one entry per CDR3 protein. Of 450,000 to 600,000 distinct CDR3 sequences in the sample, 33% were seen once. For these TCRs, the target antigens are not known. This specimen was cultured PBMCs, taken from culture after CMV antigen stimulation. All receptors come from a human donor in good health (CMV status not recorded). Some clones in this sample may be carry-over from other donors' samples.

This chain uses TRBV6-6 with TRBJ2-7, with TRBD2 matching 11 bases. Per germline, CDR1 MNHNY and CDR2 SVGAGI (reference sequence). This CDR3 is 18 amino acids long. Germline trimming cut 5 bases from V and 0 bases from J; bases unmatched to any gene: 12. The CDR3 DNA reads TGTGCCAGCAGTGCCGCGGTGCTAGCGGGAGGTGTCTCCTACGAGCAGTACTTC. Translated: CASSAAVLAGGVSYEQYF.

The CDR3 bases are TGCGCCAGCAGCCGGAGTTTGTCCAATGAGCAGTTCTTC. Its translation: CASSRSLSNEQFF. V is TRBV4-1 and J is TRBJ2-1; no clear D. Trimming shortened V by 4 bases and J by 6 bases, and 10 bases separated the two germline ends. The CDR3 sequence is 13 residues long. In germline, CDR1 is MGHRA, CDR2 YSYEKL.

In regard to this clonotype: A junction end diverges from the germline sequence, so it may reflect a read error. The CDR3 protein is CASSHREGNPGELFF. CDR3 DNA sequence: TGTGCCAGCAGCCATAGGGAGGGGAACCCCGGGGAGCTGTTTTTT. This chain joins TRBV7-8 and TRBJ2-2; 7 bases line up with TRBD2. The CDR3 extends over 15 amino acids. Germline V lookup: CDR1 SGHVS, CDR2 FQNEAQ.

CDR3 region: CASTFAVPADTQYF. The CDR3 bases are TGTGCCAGCACCTTCGCTGTTCCCGCAGATACGCAGTATTTT. J is TRBJ2-3 and V is TRBV6-6, with unresolved D. The CDR3 sequence is 14 residues long. From germline, CDR1 is MNHNY and CDR2 SVGAGI (reference sequence). With 7 bases removed from V and 4 bases from J, the gap between germline ends came to 15 bases.

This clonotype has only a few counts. The CDR3 DNA reads TGTGCCAGCAGTTACTCGACTAGCGGGAGTGTAGATACGCAGTATTTT. The encoded protein is CASSYSTSGSVDTQYF. This chain links TRBV6-5 with TRBJ2-3, with 12 bases matching TRBD2. The V and J ends lost 0 bases and 5 bases, in that order; junction bases with no gene match: 3. This CDR3 is built from 16 residues. Germline V gene data show CDR1 as MNHEY and CDR2 as SVGAGI.

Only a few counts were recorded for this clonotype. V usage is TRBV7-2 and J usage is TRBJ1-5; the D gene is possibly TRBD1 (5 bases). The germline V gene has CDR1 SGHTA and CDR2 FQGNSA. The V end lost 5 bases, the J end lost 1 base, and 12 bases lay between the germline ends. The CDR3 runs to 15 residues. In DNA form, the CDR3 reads TGTGCCAGCAGCCCAGCATGGGGCAGCAATCAGCCCCAGCATTTT. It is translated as CASSPAWGSNQPQHF.